This T cell receptor beta chain was obtained from a study of relationships among human T cell subsets. This clonotype was counted between two and nine times. TCR alpha and beta CDR3s were amplified from mRNA by semiquantitative ARM-PCR. Tagged nested gene-specific primers were used first, then communal superprimers amplified exponentially. Using its own MiXCR run on the multiplex PCR reads, TCRdb lists one record per CDR3 protein. The data show about 14,000 distinct CDR3 sequences, approximately 60% seen once. Regulatory T cells were selected from positively selected CD4+ cells using anti-CD25 beads. This sequence originates from a middle-aged man in good health. Sequencing was performed on Tregs sorted from blood.

CDR3 protein: CASTPGTGSYNEQFF. The CDR3 bases are TGTGCCAGCACCCCGGGGACGGGTTCCTACAATGAGCAGTTCTTC. The chain recombines TRBV11-1 with TRBJ2-1, with D perhaps assigned TRBD1 or TRBD2 (5 bases each). Germline CDR1 and CDR2: SGHAT and FQDESV (reference sequence). Trimming cost V 7 bases and J 1 base, with 14 bases left between them. This CDR3 comprises 15 residues.